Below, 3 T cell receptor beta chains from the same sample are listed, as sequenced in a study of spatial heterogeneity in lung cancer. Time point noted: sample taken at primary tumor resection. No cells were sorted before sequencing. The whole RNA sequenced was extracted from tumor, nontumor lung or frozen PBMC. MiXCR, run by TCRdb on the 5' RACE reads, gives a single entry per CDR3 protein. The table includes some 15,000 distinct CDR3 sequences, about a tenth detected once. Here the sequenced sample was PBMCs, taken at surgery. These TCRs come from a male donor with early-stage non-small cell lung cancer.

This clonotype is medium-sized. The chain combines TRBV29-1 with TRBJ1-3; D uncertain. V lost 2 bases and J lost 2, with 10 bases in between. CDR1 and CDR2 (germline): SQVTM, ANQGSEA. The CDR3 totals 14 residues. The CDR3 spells CSVEKEGTGNTIYF. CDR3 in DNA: TGCAGCGTTGAAAAGGAGGGAACTGGAAACACCATATATTTT. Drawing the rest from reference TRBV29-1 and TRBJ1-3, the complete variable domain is SAVISQKPSRDICQRGTSLTIQCQVDSQVTMMFWYRQQPGQSLTLIATANQGSEATYESGFVIDKFPISRPNLTFSTLTVSNMSPEDSSIYLCSVEKEGTGNTIYFGEGSWLTVV.

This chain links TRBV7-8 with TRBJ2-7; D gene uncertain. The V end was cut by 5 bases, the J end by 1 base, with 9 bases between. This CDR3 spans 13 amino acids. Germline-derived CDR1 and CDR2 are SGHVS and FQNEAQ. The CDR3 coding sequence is TGTGCCAGCAGCAGAGCTGCGTCCTACGAGCAGTACTTC. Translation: CASSRAASYEQYF.

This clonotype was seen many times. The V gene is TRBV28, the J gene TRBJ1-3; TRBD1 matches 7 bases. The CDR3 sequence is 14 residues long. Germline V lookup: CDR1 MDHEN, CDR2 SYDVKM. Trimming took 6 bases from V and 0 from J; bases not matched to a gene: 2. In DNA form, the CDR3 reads TGTGCCAGCAGCCAGGGGGGCTCTGGAAACACCATATATTTT. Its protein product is CASSQGGSGNTIYF.